The rows below give T cell receptor beta chains drawn from one sample of a study of cytomegalovirus exposure and HLA in healthy donors. The repertoire was sequenced with immunoSEQ multiplex PCR; TCRdb's copy has only in-frame clones and lacks some. Among 100,000 to 150,000 clones listed, 74% were seen once. Sequenced sample: PBMCs. Receptors were obtained from a male donor in good health and CMV-seronegative. CDR3s include the opening cysteine and the closing phenylalanine or tryptophan. The D gene is left open where the match is weak. A row's size may be missing; if present it is once, few, many or a size class.

V	D	size	J	CDR3	DNA
TRBV9	NA	NA	TRBJ1-5	CASSVGEGLGQPQHF	TGTGCCAGCAGCGTAGGGGAGGGATTAGGACAGCCCCAGCATTTT
TRBV18	TRBD1	NA	TRBJ1-1	CASSVTQGAPNTEAFF	TGTGCCAGCTCAGTTACTCAGGGGGCCCCTAACACTGAAGCTTTCTTT
TRBV28	TRBD2	NA	TRBJ2-7	CASSLEVTGTSGGLLSYEQYF	TGTGCCAGCAGTTTAGAGGTAACCGGGACTAGCGGGGGGCTCCTCTCCTACGAGCAGTACTTC
TRBV5-4	NA	NA	TRBJ2-7	CASSLFGQGQGEQYF	TGTGCCAGCAGCTTGTTCGGGCAGGGGCAAGGCGAGCAGTACTTC
TRBV29-1	TRBD1	NA	TRBJ1-2	CSVLTGGEDGYTF	TGCAGCGTTTTGACAGGGGGAGAGGATGGCTACACCTTC
TRBV6-6	NA	NA	TRBJ1-5	CASSSQGYNQPQHF	TGTGCCAGCAGTTCACAGGGCTACAATCAGCCCCAGCATTTT
TRBV6-5	TRBD2	NA	TRBJ2-1	CASSYSREDSYNEQFF	TGTGCCAGCAGTTATAGCCGGGAGGACTCCTACAATGAGCAGTTCTTC
TRBV4-3	NA	NA	TRBJ2-3	CASSQPLLGTLDTQYF	TGCGCCAGCAGCCAACCACTCCTAGGCACATTAGATACGCAGTATTTT
TRBV28	TRBD2	few	TRBJ2-7	CASSSPGSGGTYEQYF	TGTGCCAGCAGCAGCCCGGGCAGCGGGGGAACCTACGAGCAGTACTTC
TRBV29-1	TRBD1	NA	TRBJ1-1	CSVDDRGRGAFF	TGCAGCGTGGACGACAGGGGAAGGGGCGCTTTCTTT
TRBV19	NA	NA	TRBJ2-2	CATPGTNTGELFF	TGTGCCACCCCTGGGACAAACACCGGGGAGCTGTTTTTT
TRBV28	TRBD1	NA	TRBJ1-2	CASSTGQGRGYTF	TGTGCCAGCAGTACGGGACAGGGACGGGGCTACACCTTC
TRBV14	NA	NA	TRBJ2-1	CASGTGYNEQFF	TGTGCCAGTGGCACAGGCTACAATGAGCAGTTCTTC